These T cell receptor beta chains were read from a single sample in a study of CD8 T cells in ankylosing spondylitis. TCRdb re-analysed the 5' RACE reads in MiXCR, keeping a single row per CDR3 protein. The profile shows more than 60,000 distinct CDR3 sequences, 6.2% of them singletons. The sequenced material came from synovial fluid, either unsorted or a sorted T cell fraction (not recorded which). These receptors all stem from a male donor with ankylosing spondylitis. Each CDR3 is given with its conserved first and last residue. Each record gives: V gene, CDR3 protein.

v_gene: TRBV11-3; CDR3aa: CASCESRGSGLDIQYF
v_gene: TRBV7-2; CDR3aa: CASSLQGSSYNEQFF
v_gene: TRBV10-3; CDR3aa: CATRGGLTTNEKLFF
v_gene: TRBV20-1; CDR3aa: CSARGVLGTYEQYF
v_gene: TRBV2; CDR3aa: CASSLGQGVREQFF
v_gene: TRBV6-2/TRBV6-3; CDR3aa: CASSYHRGRESNTEAFF
v_gene: TRBV7-2; CDR3aa: CASSLGSLTGESYGYTF
v_gene: TRBV5-1; CDR3aa: CASSPNWVKGEQYF
v_gene: TRBV5-1; CDR3aa: CASSMTGTVYGYTF
v_gene: TRBV7-3; CDR3aa: CASSLGGASGANVLTF
v_gene: TRBV7-2; CDR3aa: CASSPTSGGRQPQHF
v_gene: TRBV10-3; CDR3aa: CAIRRPDRGAENEQFF
v_gene: TRBV5-1; CDR3aa: CASSLTSFRVISRTDTQYF
v_gene: TRBV7-2; CDR3aa: CASSLTVYNTGELFF
v_gene: TRBV5-1; CDR3aa: CASSLADPTDTQYF
v_gene: TRBV7-6; CDR3aa: CASSLGGVGKTQYF
v_gene: TRBV5-1; CDR3aa: CASSLEGRQGADTQYF
v_gene: TRBV2; CDR3aa: CASTSGSPETQYF
v_gene: TRBV7-8; CDR3aa: CASSLVGQAYEQYF
v_gene: TRBV7-2; CDR3aa: CASSLAPGSAETQYF
v_gene: TRBV28; CDR3aa: CASRPPQPYNEQFF
v_gene: TRBV29-1; CDR3aa: CSVARELNNEQFF
v_gene: TRBV3-1; CDR3aa: CASSQATSGRPLGELFF
v_gene: TRBV7-3; CDR3aa: CASSLTLGADTIYF
v_gene: TRBV7-2; CDR3aa: CASSLRGLAYEQYF
v_gene: TRBV18; CDR3aa: CASSPTGTGSTDTQYF
v_gene: TRBV6-2/TRBV6-3; CDR3aa: CASSYASGRAALSEQFF
v_gene: TRBV28; CDR3aa: CASSNYVGPPDTQYF
v_gene: TRBV10-3; CDR3aa: CAISEQVTPNTEAFF
v_gene: TRBV6-1; CDR3aa: CASSEATGRSYNEQFF
v_gene: TRBV6-1; CDR3aa: CASSGDHTGELFF
v_gene: TRBV20-1; CDR3aa: CSAKTSGRGSSYNEQFF
v_gene: TRBV9; CDR3aa: CASSGRGRLQETQYF
v_gene: TRBV2; CDR3aa: CASRVERRETQYF
v_gene: TRBV7-6; CDR3aa: CASSMTHTNEKLFF
v_gene: TRBV4-1; CDR3aa: CASSQPGLAGRKTSTDTQYF
v_gene: TRBV10-3; CDR3aa: CAISESATSGTGVYEQYF
v_gene: TRBV12-3/TRBV12-4; CDR3aa: CASSLGGSLSYEQYF
v_gene: TRBV15; CDR3aa: CATSRDRAGVEQYF
v_gene: TRBV4-2; CDR3aa: CASSQERRGPRETQYF
v_gene: TRBV25-1; CDR3aa: CASIGQNTGELFF
v_gene: TRBV24-1; CDR3aa: CATSDRRLAGVSEQFF